Shown below are 7 T cell receptor beta chains from a single sample sequenced in a study of T-cell reconstitution after alpha-beta-depleted transplantation in children. Unique molecular identifiers were incorporated into the prepared TCRbeta library. One entry per CDR3 protein results from TCRdb running MiXCR on the PCR reads. The sample holds 500,000 or so distinct CDR3 sequences, roughly 33% seen once. The material sequenced was PBMCs from the stem cell graft donor, taken from the stem cell graft. The source of these receptors is a human donor who donated a stem cell graft to a child with aplastic anemia.

This clonotype showed up just a few times. This chain joins TRBV6-2 or TRBV6-3 and TRBJ2-1; the match to TRBD1 covers 9 bases. CDR3 length: 14 residues. From germline, CDR1 is MNHEY and CDR2 SVGEGT. Unmatched junction bases numbered 6, after V lost 5 bases and J lost 7 bases. The CDR3 is CASSRTGVTNEQFF. CDR3 bases: TGTGCCAGCAGTAGGACAGGGGTCACAAATGAGCAGTTCTTC.

The sample holds one count of this clonotype. The chain uses TRBV4-3 and TRBJ2-1, with TRBD2 matching over 10 bases. Germline V gene data show CDR1 as LGHNA and CDR2 as YSLEER. The CDR3 runs 16 residues. J lost 12 bases, V lost 0 bases, and 11 bases had no gene match. This CDR3 reads CASSQDWASSGSRQFF. Written as DNA, the CDR3 is TGCGCCAGCAGCCAAGATTGGGCATCTAGCGGGAGTAGGCAGTTCTTC.

This clonotype has a handful of counts. The gene calls are TRBV9 and TRBJ2-7; D remains ambiguous. CDR1 and CDR2 from the germline V gene are SGDLS and YYNGEE. Trimming took off 0 bases at V and 6 bases at J, with 10 bases between the two ends. There are 13 residues in the CDR3. CDR3 sequence (DNA): TGTGCCAGCAGCGTAGCCCCAACGCGCGAGCAGTACTTC. Its protein is CASSVAPTREQYF.

This clonotype was seen many times. The chain couples TRBV29-1 to TRBJ2-7; D remains ambiguous. V was trimmed by 0 bases and J by 3 bases, leaving 3 bases between them. Germline-derived CDR1 and CDR2 are SQVTM and ANQGSEA. The CDR3 spans 11 residues. Written as DNA, the CDR3 is TGCAGCGTTGAAGAGGGCTACGAGCAGTACTTC. Its translation is CSVEEGYEQYF.

A few counts support this clonotype. CDR3 residues: CASSLGGLAGGPHEQFF. CDR3 in DNA: TGTGCCAGCAGCTTAGGAGGACTAGCGGGAGGGCCCCATGAGCAGTTCTTC. This chain connects TRBV7-9 to TRBJ2-1; 15 bases match TRBD2. J gave up 8 bases and V 1 base, and 6 bases lay outside the gene matches. The CDR3 consists of 17 residues. CDR1 and CDR2 from the germline V gene are SEHNR and FQNEAQ (reference sequence).

V usage is TRBV20-1 and J usage is TRBJ2-1, with 9 bases matching TRBD2. V lost 0 bases, J lost 4 bases, and 10 bases stayed unmatched. This CDR3 region has 17 residues. Germline values: CDR1 DFQATT, CDR2 SNEGSKA (reference sequence). The CDR3 sequence is CSARDPYGLAPYNEQFF. CDR3 bases: TGCAGTGCTAGAGATCCGTACGGACTAGCGCCTTACAATGAGCAGTTCTTC.

This clonotype has more than one count but fewer than ten. The chain joins TRBV4-1 to TRBJ2-5; no firm D call. CDR1 and CDR2 from the germline V gene are MGHRA and YSYEKL. The CDR3 contains 15 residues. The V and J ends lost 1 base and 1 base respectively, with 10 bases between them. The CDR3 sequence is CASSQVEVSQETQYF. CDR3 sequence (DNA): TGCGCCAGCAGCCAAGTCGAGGTCTCCCAAGAGACCCAGTACTTC.